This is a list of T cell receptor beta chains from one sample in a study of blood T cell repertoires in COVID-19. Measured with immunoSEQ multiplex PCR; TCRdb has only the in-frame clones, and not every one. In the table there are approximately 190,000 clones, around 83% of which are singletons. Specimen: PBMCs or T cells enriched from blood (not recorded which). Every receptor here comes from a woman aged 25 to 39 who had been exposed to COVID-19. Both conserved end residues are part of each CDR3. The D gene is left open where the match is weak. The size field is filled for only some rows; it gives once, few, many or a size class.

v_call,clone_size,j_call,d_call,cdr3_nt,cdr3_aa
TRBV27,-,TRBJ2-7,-,TGTGCCAGCAGTTCAGACCCCTTGGAGAACGAGCAGTACTTC,CASSSDPLENEQYF
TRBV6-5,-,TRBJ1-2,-,TGTGCCAGCCGTCCTCCTAACTATGGCTACACCTTC,CASRPPNYGYTF
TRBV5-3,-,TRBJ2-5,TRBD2,TGTGCCAGAAGCTTCCCGCGGGGGGGCCCCGAGACCCAGTACTTC,CARSFPRGGPETQYF
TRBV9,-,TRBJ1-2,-,TGTGCCAGCAGCGGATTCGGGGTACGACGTGGCTACACCTTC,CASSGFGVRRGYTF
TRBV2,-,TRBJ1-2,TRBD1,TGTGCCAGCAGTCCCAGACGACAGGGGAGCTTGGGTTGGGGCTACACCTTC,CASSPRRQGSLGWGYTF
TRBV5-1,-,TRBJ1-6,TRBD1,TGCGCCAGCAGCATCGCCGGGACAGGGATTTCACCCCTCCACTTT,CASSIAGTGISPLHF
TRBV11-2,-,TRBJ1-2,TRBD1,TGTGCCAGCAGCTCCTGGGGGGACAGGTCGGGCTATGGCTACACCTTC,CASSSWGDRSGYGYTF
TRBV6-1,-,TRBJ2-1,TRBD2,TGTGCCAGCAGTGCTCTGGGACTAGCGGGGGGGCACAATCTGGAGCAGTTCTTC,CASSALGLAGGHNLEQFF
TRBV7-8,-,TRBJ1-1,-,TGTGCCAGCAGCTTAATAGGCCTGAGGGAGTGGGGGAACACTGAAGCTTTCTTT,CASSLIGLREWGNTEAFF
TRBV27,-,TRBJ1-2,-,TGTGCCAGCAGTTTCGGGTATACAGGGCCTGGCTACACCTTC,CASSFGYTGPGYTF
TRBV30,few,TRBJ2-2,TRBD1,TGTGCCTGGAACAGGGGTCGGAACACCGGGGAGCTGTTTTTT,CAWNRGRNTGELFF
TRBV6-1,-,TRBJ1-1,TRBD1,TGTGCCAGCAGTGACATATTCGGACAGGGGGCACTGAACACTGAAGCTTTCTTT,CASSDIFGQGALNTEAFF
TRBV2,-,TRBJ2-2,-,TGTGCCAGCAGACGGGAACTGAACACCGGGGAGCTGTTTTTT,CASRRELNTGELFF
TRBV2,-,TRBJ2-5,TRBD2,TGTGCCAGCAGCCTCCCGGGGGGAGAGCGGTACTTC,CASSLPGGERYF
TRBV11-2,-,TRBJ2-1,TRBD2,TGTGCCAGCAGCTTCCTAGCGGACTACTACAATGAGCAGTTCTTC,CASSFLADYYNEQFF
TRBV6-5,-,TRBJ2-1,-,TGTGCCAGCAGTTCTTCTAGCGCCTACAATGAGCAGTTCTTC,CASSSSSAYNEQFF
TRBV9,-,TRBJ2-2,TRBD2,TGTGCCAGCAGCGTAGGCCTAGCGGGGGGTATCACCGGGGAGCTGTTTTTT,CASSVGLAGGITGELFF
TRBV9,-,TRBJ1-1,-,TGTGCCAGCAGCGACGCCGACACACAGGGTGAGACTGAAGCTTTCTTT,CASSDADTQGETEAFF
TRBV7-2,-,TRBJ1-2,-,TGTGCCAGCAGCTTAGCCGACAGTAACTATGGCTACACCTTC,CASSLADSNYGYTF
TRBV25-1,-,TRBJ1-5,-,TGTGCCAGCAGTGAGGGGGGTAGAGGACAGCCCCAGCATTTT,CASSEGGRGQPQHF
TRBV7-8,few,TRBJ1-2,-,TGTGCCAGCAGCCGCAAAAACTATGGCTACACCTTC,CASSRKNYGYTF
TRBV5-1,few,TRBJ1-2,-,TGCGCCAGCAGCCCAGAGGATCGGTATGGCTACACCTTC,CASSPEDRYGYTF
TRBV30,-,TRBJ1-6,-,TGTGCCTGGAGTGTATCCCGCCAGGGAACAGGGAATTCACCCCTCCACTTT,CAWSVSRQGTGNSPLHF
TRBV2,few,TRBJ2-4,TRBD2,TGTGCCAGCAAACTAGCGGGGGTAGCCAAAAACATTCAGTACTTC,CASKLAGVAKNIQYF
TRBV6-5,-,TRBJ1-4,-,TGTGCCAGCAGTTATCTTTCCACCCCTGGGCCCGAAAAACTGTTTTTT,CASSYLSTPGPEKLFF
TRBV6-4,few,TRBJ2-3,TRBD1,TGTGCCAGCAGCAGGGGGGACAGGGATTCAGATACGCAGTATTTT,CASSRGDRDSDTQYF
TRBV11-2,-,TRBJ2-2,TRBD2,TGTGCCAGCAGCCAGGGACTAGCGCACACCGGGGAGCTGTTTTTT,CASSQGLAHTGELFF
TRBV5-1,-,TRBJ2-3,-,TGCGCCAGCAGCACTACTCGCACAGATACGCAGTATTTT,CASSTTRTDTQYF
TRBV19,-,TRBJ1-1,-,TGTGCCAGTAGTATTCAGGGGAGGGACACTGAAGCTTTCTTT,CASSIQGRDTEAFF
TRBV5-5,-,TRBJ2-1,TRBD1,TGTGCCAGCAGCCCCTTTTGGGCAGGGGGATACAATGAGCAGTTCTTC,CASSPFWAGGYNEQFF
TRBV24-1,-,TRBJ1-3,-,TGTGCCACCTCGAATACGGGCGAGGGTGACCCTCACTCTGGAAACACCATATATTTT,CATSNTGEGDPHSGNTIYF
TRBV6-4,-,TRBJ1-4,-,TGTGCCAGCAGTGACTCAATGGACAGTAATGAAAAACTGTTTTTT,CASSDSMDSNEKLFF
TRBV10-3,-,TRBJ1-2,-,TGTGCCATCAGGGGAGGAGCTGGGGATAATAACTATGGCTACACCTTC,CAIRGGAGDNNYGYTF
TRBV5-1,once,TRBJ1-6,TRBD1,TGCGCCTCCGGGACAGAGAATTCACCCCTCCACTTT,CASGTENSPLHF
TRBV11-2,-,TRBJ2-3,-,TGTGCCAGCAGCCCAGGCATTGGGGATACGCAGTATTTT,CASSPGIGDTQYF
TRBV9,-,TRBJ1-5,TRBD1,TGTGCCAGCAGCGTAGGGACAGGGGATCAGCCCCAGCATTTT,CASSVGTGDQPQHF